The entry that follows covers one TCR beta chain sequence. The CDR3 length is 14 residues. J gave up 7 bases and V 3 bases, and 6 bases lay outside the gene matches. Germline V lookup: CDR1 SGDLS, CDR2 YYNGEE. Profiling relied on immunoSEQ multiplex PCR, and the TCRdb table lists in-frame clones only, not all of them. Among about 140,000 clones listed, roughly 89% were seen once. The sample belongs to a study of control samples from healthy donors and cancer patients. The sequenced sample consisted of blood. V gene TRBV9 combines with J gene TRBJ2-1, with 8 positions matching TRBD1. This receptor was identified in a man between 18 and 29 years old in good health. The CDR3 loop is CASSDRTGLNEQFF. The CDR3 DNA follows: TGTGCCAGCAGCGACCGGACAGGGTTGAATGAGCAGTTCTTC.